These 2 T cell receptor beta chains were sequenced from one sample in a study of blood T cell repertoires in COVID-19. Sequencing used immunoSEQ multiplex PCR; TCRdb keeps in-frame clones, though not all of them. The table has a few hundred thousand clones, less than 85% seen once. The sample was peripheral blood. The source is a woman aged 18 to 35 with acute or convalescent COVID-19.

There are a few counts of this clone. This chain connects TRBV9 to TRBJ2-3; D is possibly TRBD2 (5 bases). The germline V and J ends were trimmed by 3 bases and 1 base, with 15 bases remaining between them. Germline values: CDR1 SGDLS, CDR2 YYNGEE. This CDR3 spans 16 amino acids. CDR3 DNA: TGTGCCAGCAGCGGCGGGTACGGGTCGGGCACAGATACGCAGTATTTT. As protein: CASSGGYGSGTDTQYF. Together with reference TRBV9 and TRBJ2-3, the CDR3 gives the full variable domain: DSGVTQTPKHLITATGQRVTLRCSPRSGDLSVYWYQQSLDQGLQFLIQYYNGEERAKGNILERFSAQQFPDLHSELNLSSLELGDSALYFCASSGGYGSGTDTQYFGPGTRLTVL.

The rearrangement joins TRBV19 to TRBJ2-2; 8 nucleotides match TRBD1. V dropped 5 bases and J dropped 1; count of bases not matched to a gene: 0. This CDR3 is 14 amino acids long. Germline loops: CDR1 LNHDA, CDR2 SQIVND (reference sequence). The CDR3 region is CASSGQGNTGELFF. CDR3 DNA sequence: TGTGCCAGTAGTGGACAGGGGAACACCGGGGAGCTGTTTTTT.